Below, 23 T cell receptor beta chains from the same sample are listed, as sequenced in a study of identical twins. TCRdb re-analysed the 5' RACE reads in MiXCR, keeping a single row per CDR3 protein. Among nearly 650,000 distinct CDR3 sequences listed, around 7.5% were seen once. The sample was also reused in another study, on yellow fever vaccine responses in identical twins.

Sequences were obtained from PBMCs. The origin of the receptors is a woman under 30 in good health.

This sequence joins TRBV6-2 or TRBV6-3 and TRBJ1-2; 7 nucleotides align to TRBD1. V trimming: 5 bases; J trimming: 5 bases; junction bases outside the gene matches: 11. Germline V gene sequence: CDR1 MNHEY, CDR2 SVGEGT. The CDR3 runs to 15 residues. CDR3 loop: CASSTRGQTPYGYTF. CDR3 DNA: TGTGCCAGCAGTACTAGGGGACAGACACCTTATGGCTACACCTTC.

In its sample, this clonotype was seen a few times. The chain has TRBV2 and TRBJ2-5; 12 positions match TRBD2. Germline CDR1 is SNHLY and CDR2 is FYNNEI. The CDR3 length is 16 residues. V was pared by 0 bases and J by 7 bases, with 6 bases of the junction left unmatched. CDR3 sequence reads: CASSEARTSGMGTQYF. The DNA for the CDR3 is TGTGCCAGCAGTGAAGCTAGGACTAGCGGGATGGGGACCCAGTACTTC. The whole variable domain, remainder taken from reference TRBV2 and TRBJ2-5, is EPEVTQTPSHQVTQMGQEVILRCVPISNHLYFYWYRQILGQKVEFLVSFYNNEISEKSEIFDDQFSVERPDGSNFTLKIRSTKLEDSAMYFCASSEARTSGMGTQYFGPGTRLLVL.

This clonotype was observed a few times. The chain has TRBV4-1 and TRBJ2-3; D might be TRBD2 (7 bases). From germline, CDR1 is MGHRA and CDR2 YSYEKL. This CDR3 has 16 residues. V was clipped by 3 bases and J by 2 bases, with 15 bases between them. CDR3 sequence reads: CASSQIGGPFTDTQYF. The CDR3 bases are TGCGCCAGCAGCCAGATCGGGGGGCCTTTCACAGATACGCAGTATTTT.

The rearrangement joins TRBV28 to TRBJ1-6, with 12 bases matching TRBD1. The CDR3 has 17 residues. V lost 7 bases, J lost 8 bases, and 12 bases stayed unmatched. Germline V CDR1 and CDR2: MDHEN, SYDVKM. CDR3 coding DNA: TGTGCCAGCACCCCCGTGGGACAGGGGGCACGCCATTCACCCCTCCACTTT. Translating gives CASTPVGQGARHSPLHF.

In its sample, this clonotype was seen a few times. The rearrangement joins TRBV18 to TRBJ2-3, with D perhaps TRBD1 (6 bases). V dropped 5 bases and J dropped 2 bases, with 14 bases sitting between them. Germline-derived CDR1 and CDR2 are KGHSH and LQKENI. CDR3 length: 15 amino acids. CDR3: CASSTGTGTTDTQYF. CDR3 in DNA: TGTGCCAGCTCAACGGGAACAGGGACCACAGATACGCAGTATTTT.

Concerning this clonotype itself: This may be a read error: a much more frequent sequence differs by one nucleotide. The V gene is TRBV2, the J gene TRBJ2-1; D ambiguous. The V gene lost 5 bases and the J gene lost 7 bases, with 9 bases spanning the gap. Germline V lookup: CDR1 SNHLY, CDR2 FYNNEI. The CDR3 totals 12 residues. CDR3 loop: CASSTEGNEQFF. DNA of the CDR3: TGTGCCAGCAGTACAGAAGGGAATGAGCAGTTCTTC.

Many counts were recorded for this clonotype. An end of the junction differs from the germline gene, which may be a read error. This chain connects TRBV15 to TRBJ2-2; tentatively, D is TRBD2 (6 bases). This CDR3 comprises 13 residues. Germline CDR1 LNHNV, CDR2 YYDKDF (reference sequence). Here the CDR3 DNA reads TGTGCCACCAGCCGGGGGAACGCCGGGGAGCTGTTTTTT. It translates to CATSRGNAGELFF.

This clonotype has ten or more counts. This chain links TRBV4-1 with TRBJ2-1, with D unclear. The CDR3 is 19 residues long. Trimming shortened V by 0 bases and J by 6 bases, and 24 bases separated the two germline ends. CDR1 and CDR2 (germline): MGHRA, YSYEKL. The CDR3 sequence: CASSQEWAAGTPSGNEQFF. As DNA, the CDR3 is TGCGCCAGCAGCCAAGAATGGGCGGCCGGAACACCCTCCGGCAATGAGCAGTTCTTC.

This clonotype was seen more than once but under ten times. The V gene is TRBV2, the J gene TRBJ2-7, with 13 bases that match TRBD2. Germline CDR1 and CDR2: SNHLY and FYNNEI. The CDR3 runs to 17 residues. The V segment lost 6 bases and the J segment 2 bases; nucleotides outside the gene matches: 10. CDR3 amino acids: CASRISRTSGGTYEQYV. CDR3 bases: TGTGCCAGCAGGATATCGAGGACTAGCGGGGGCACCTACGAGCAGTACGTC.

CDR3: CASSYGGPFGGPHRGYTF. CDR3 in DNA: TGTGCCAGCAGTTACGGTGGGCCCTTCGGGGGCCCCCATCGAGGCTACACCTTC. V is TRBV6-5 and J is TRBJ1-2, with a tentative D call TRBD1 (6 bases). Germline lookup yields CDR1 MNHEY and CDR2 SVGAGI. This CDR3 is built from 18 residues. V lost 2 bases and J 8 bases, leaving 27 bases between the germline ends.

This clonotype showed up many times. V and J are TRBV6-1 and TRBJ1-5; a weak D match, TRBD1 (5 bases). The CDR3 length is 14 residues. Germline V lookup: CDR1 MNHNS, CDR2 SASEGT. V dropped 4 bases and J dropped 0 bases, with 7 bases sitting between them. The CDR3 spells CASSGDRSNQPQHF. The CDR3, as DNA: TGTGCCAGCAGTGGGGACCGTAGCAATCAGCCCCAGCATTTT.

This clonotype was seen many times. This rearrangement joins TRBV5-1 to TRBJ1-6, with TRBD1 matching over 8 bases. After removal of 1 base from V and 8 bases from J, the junction contained 5 bases not matched to a gene. The CDR3 sequence is 15 residues long. The V gene's germline CDR1 is SGHRS and CDR2 YFSETQ. As DNA, the CDR3 is TGCGCCAGCAGCTTGTCGACAGGGGAGGATTCACCCCTCCACTTT. Residues: CASSLSTGEDSPLHF.

This clonotype was observed many times. This chain uses TRBV29-1 with TRBJ2-7, with 10 bases that match TRBD2. V dropped 7 bases and J dropped 2; count of bases not matched to a gene: 5. CDR1 and CDR2 from the germline V gene are SQVTM and ANQGSEA. CDR3 length equals 13 residues. CDR3 sequence (DNA): TGCAGCGCCCGGACTAGCGGAGCCTACGAGCAGTACTTC. This gives the protein CSARTSGAYEQYF.

At least ten counts were recorded for this clonotype. This chain links TRBV5-1 with TRBJ2-1, with 7 bases aligning to TRBD1. The germline gives CDR1 SGHRS, CDR2 YFSETQ. The trim removed 2 bases at V and 1 base at J, leaving 9 bases unmatched. The CDR3 runs 17 residues. The CDR3 DNA is TGCGCCAGCAGCTTAGCGCAGGGACAGAGGTCCTACAATGAGCAGTTCTTC. Its translation: CASSLAQGQRSYNEQFF.

This clonotype appeared a few times. V usage is TRBV6-4 and J usage is TRBJ2-2, with D perhaps matching TRBD1 (6 bases). The germline V and J ends were trimmed by 1 base and 4 bases, with 10 bases remaining between them. This CDR3 comprises 15 residues. Germline-derived CDR1 and CDR2 are MRHNA and SNTAGT. CDR3 sequence: CASSDFEGGTGELFF. The CDR3 coding sequence is TGTGCCAGCAGTGACTTCGAAGGGGGCACCGGGGAGCTGTTTTTT.

The chain recombines TRBV9 with TRBJ1-2; 7 bases line up with TRBD1. This CDR3 comprises 15 residues. The trim removed 1 base at V and 2 bases at J, leaving 5 bases unmatched. Germline CDR1 reads SGDLS; CDR2 reads YYNGEE. The CDR3 here is CASSVLTGANYGYTF. CDR3 sequence (DNA): TGTGCCAGCAGCGTATTAACAGGGGCAAACTATGGCTACACCTTC.

Many counts were recorded for this clonotype. The V gene is TRBV10-3, the J gene TRBJ2-2, with 9 bases identical to TRBD2. The CDR3 consists of 15 residues. CDR1 ENHRY and CDR2 SYGVKD come from the germline V gene. J gave up 7 bases and V 4 bases, and 7 bases lay outside the gene matches. CDR3 nucleotide sequence: TGTGCCATCAGTGTCGGGACTAGCTTCATCGGGGAGCTGTTTTTT. Translated: CAISVGTSFIGELFF.

In its sample, this clonotype was seen a few times. This chain links TRBV6-6 with TRBJ2-3, with TRBD2 identical over 7 bases. V shed 8 bases and J 8 bases; nucleotides not matched to a gene: 10. This CDR3 region has 13 residues. Germline assignment: CDR1 MNHNY and CDR2 SVGAGI (reference sequence). CDR3 nucleotide sequence: TGTGCCAGCGTCTCGGGGGGTGTTGGTACGCAGTATTTT. This gives the protein CASVSGGVGTQYF.

This rearrangement joins TRBV6-1 to TRBJ2-1, with TRBD2 identical over 13 bases. The CDR3 extends over 18 amino acids. V trimming: 7 bases; J trimming: 0 bases; junction bases outside the gene matches: 9. The germline V gene has CDR1 MNHNS and CDR2 SASEGT. The CDR3 region is CASNGLAGVRSSYNEQFF. Written as DNA, the CDR3 is TGTGCCAGCAACGGACTAGCGGGAGTCCGGAGCTCCTACAATGAGCAGTTCTTC.

This clonotype was counted many times. The V and J genes are TRBV29-1 and TRBJ2-7, with D possibly TRBD1 on 5 matching bases. The V end lost 4 bases, the J end lost 3 bases, and 10 bases lay between the germline ends. There are 12 residues in the CDR3. CDR1 is SQVTM, CDR2 ANQGSEA, per germline. CDR3 region: CSVGQSIYEQYF. The CDR3 bases are TGCAGCGTTGGACAGAGTATCTACGAGCAGTACTTC.

The DNA for the CDR3 is TGTGCCATCAGTGATTACCCGGGGGATGAAAAACTGTTTTTT. Translation gives CAISDYPGDEKLFF. The rearrangement links TRBV10-3 to TRBJ1-4, with a possible D match to TRBD1 (5 bases). V was shortened by 3 bases and J by 6 bases, with 11 bases between the two germline ends. CDR1 and CDR2 (germline): ENHRY, SYGVKD. The CDR3 covers 14 residues.

V gene TRBV18 combines with J gene TRBJ2-3; 13 nucleotides agree with TRBD2. This CDR3 spans 18 amino acids. The ends lost 3 bases at V and 0 bases at J; junction bases unmatched: 6. Germline V gene data show CDR1 as KGHSH and CDR2 as LQKENI. DNA for the CDR3: TGTGCCAGCTCACCGACTAGCGGGGGGTCTGCTAGCACAGATACGCAGTATTTT. Amino acid sequence: CASSPTSGGSASTDTQYF.

In this sample, this clonotype turned up many times. The chain combines TRBV6-5 with TRBJ2-6, with 7 bases fitting TRBD1. The length of the CDR3 is 18 residues. V shed 0 bases, J shed 0 bases, and the junction held 5 bases outside the gene matches. Germline lookup yields CDR1 MNHEY and CDR2 SVGAGI. CDR3 in DNA: TGTGCCAGCAGTTACTCGGGACAGTGGAGCTCTGGGGCCAACGTCCTGACTTTC. Its translation is CASSYSGQWSSGANVLTF.